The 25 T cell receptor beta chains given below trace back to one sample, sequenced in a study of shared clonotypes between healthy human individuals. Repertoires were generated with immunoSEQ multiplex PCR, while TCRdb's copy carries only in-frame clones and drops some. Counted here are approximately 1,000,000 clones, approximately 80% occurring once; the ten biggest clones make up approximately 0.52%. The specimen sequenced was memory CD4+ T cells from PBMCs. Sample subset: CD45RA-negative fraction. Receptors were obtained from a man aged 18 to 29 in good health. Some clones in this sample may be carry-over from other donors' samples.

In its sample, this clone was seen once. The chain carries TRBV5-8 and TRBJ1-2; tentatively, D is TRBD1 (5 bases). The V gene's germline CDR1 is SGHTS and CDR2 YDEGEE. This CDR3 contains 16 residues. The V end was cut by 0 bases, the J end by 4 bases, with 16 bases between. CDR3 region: CASSLGGNFGGYGYTF. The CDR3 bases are TGTGCCAGCAGCTTGGGGGGGAATTTCGGCGGCTATGGCTACACCTTC.

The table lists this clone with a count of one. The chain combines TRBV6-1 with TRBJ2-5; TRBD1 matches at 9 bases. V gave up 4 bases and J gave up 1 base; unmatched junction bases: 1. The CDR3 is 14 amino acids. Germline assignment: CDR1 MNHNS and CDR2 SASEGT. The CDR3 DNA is TGTGCCAGCAGTGTACAGGGGGCCCAAGAGACCCAGTACTTC. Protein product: CASSVQGAQETQYF.

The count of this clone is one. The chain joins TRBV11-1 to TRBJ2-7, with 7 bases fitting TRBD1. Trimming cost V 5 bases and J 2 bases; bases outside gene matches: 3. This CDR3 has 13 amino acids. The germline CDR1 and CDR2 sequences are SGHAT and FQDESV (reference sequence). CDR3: CASSPDRAYEQYF. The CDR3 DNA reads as TGTGCCAGCAGCCCAGACAGGGCCTACGAGCAGTACTTC.

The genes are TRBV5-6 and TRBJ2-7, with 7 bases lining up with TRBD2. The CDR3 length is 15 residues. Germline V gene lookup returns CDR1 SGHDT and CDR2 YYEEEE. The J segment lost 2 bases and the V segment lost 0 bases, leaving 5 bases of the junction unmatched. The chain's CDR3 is CASSLVDGRPYEQYF. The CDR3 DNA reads TGTGCCAGCAGCTTGGTCGACGGGAGGCCCTACGAGCAGTACTTC.

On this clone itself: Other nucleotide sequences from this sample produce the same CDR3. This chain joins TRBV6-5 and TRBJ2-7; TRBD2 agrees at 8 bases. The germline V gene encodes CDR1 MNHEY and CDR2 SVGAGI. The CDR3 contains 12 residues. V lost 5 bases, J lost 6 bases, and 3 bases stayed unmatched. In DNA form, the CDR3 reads TGTGCCAGCAGTCACCGGGGGGGCGAGCAGTACTTC. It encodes CASSHRGGEQYF.

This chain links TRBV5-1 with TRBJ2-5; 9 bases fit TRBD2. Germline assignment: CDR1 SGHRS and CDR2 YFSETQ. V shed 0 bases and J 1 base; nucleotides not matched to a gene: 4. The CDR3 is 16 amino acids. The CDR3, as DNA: TGCGCCAGCAGCTTGGGGATAGCGGGAGCCCAAGAGACCCAGTACTTC. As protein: CASSLGIAGAQETQYF.

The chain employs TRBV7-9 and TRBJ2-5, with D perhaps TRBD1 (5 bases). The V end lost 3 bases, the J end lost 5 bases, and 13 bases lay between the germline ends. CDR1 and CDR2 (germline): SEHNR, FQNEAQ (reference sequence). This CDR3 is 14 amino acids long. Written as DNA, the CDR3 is TGTGCCAGCAGCTTCGACAGAATCTGGGAGACCCAGTACTTC. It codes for CASSFDRIWETQYF. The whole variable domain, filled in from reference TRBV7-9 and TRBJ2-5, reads DTGVSQNPRHKITKRGQNVTFRCDPISEHNRLYWYRQTLGQGPEFLTYFQNEAQLEKSRLLSDRFSAERPKGSFSTLEIQRTEQGDSAMYLCASSFDRIWETQYFGPGTRLLVL.

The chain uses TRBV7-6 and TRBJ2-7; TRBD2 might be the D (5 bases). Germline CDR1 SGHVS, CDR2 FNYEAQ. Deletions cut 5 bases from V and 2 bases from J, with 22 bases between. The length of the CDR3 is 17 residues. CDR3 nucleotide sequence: TGTGCCAGCAGCCCTACCTTGCGGGTCAAAAGCCCCTACGAGCAGTACTTC. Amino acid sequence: CASSPTLRVKSPYEQYF.

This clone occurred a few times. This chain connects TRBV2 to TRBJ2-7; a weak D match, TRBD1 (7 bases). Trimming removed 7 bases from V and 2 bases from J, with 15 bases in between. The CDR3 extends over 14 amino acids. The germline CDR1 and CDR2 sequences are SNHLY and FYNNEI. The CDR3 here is CASTRGDWAYEQYF. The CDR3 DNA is TGTGCCAGCACCAGGGGGGATTGGGCCTACGAGCAGTACTTC.

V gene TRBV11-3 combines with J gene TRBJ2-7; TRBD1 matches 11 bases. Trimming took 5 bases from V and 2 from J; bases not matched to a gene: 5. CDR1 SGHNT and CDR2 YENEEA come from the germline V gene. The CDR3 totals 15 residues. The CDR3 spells CASSLRDRGTYEQYF. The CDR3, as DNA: TGTGCCAGCAGCCTCCGGGACAGGGGGACCTACGAGCAGTACTTC.

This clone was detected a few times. This chain's CDR3 is CASSFYETQYF. The CDR3 coding sequence is TGTGCCAGCAGCTTCTATGAGACGCAGTATTTT. The chain is built from TRBV7-2 and TRBJ2-3; D ambiguous. With 3 bases removed from V and 9 bases from J, the gap between germline ends came to 7 bases. Germline values: CDR1 SGHTA, CDR2 FQGNSA. The CDR3 has 11 amino acids.

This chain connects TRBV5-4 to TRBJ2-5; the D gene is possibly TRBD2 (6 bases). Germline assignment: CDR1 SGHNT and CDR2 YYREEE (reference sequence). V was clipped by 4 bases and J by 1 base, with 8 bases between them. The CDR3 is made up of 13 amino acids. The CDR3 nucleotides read TGTGCCAGCAGCGGGAGGCTCCAAGAGACCCAGTACTTC. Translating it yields CASSGRLQETQYF.

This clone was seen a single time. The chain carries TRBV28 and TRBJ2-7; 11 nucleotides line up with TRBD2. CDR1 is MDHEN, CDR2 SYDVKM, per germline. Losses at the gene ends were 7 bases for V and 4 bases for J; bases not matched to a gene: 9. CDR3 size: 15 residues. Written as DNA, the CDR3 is TGTGCCAGCACCTCCGCACTAGCGGGAGCGTACGAGCAGTACTTC. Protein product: CASTSALAGAYEQYF.

This CDR3 reads CASSPSRDRNTEAFF. CDR3 nucleotide sequence: TGTGCCAGCTCACCAAGTAGGGACAGGAACACTGAAGCTTTCTTT. The chain is built from TRBV18 and TRBJ1-1; 7 nucleotides line up with TRBD1. The ends lost 2 bases at V and 1 base at J; junction bases unmatched: 4. Germline CDR1 and CDR2: KGHSH and LQKENI. There are 15 residues in the CDR3.

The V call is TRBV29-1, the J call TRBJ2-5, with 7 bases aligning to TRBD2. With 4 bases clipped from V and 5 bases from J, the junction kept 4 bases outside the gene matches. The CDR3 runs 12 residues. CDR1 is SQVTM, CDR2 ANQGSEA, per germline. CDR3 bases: TGCAGCGTTGGGACTAGTAGGGAGACCCAGTACTTC. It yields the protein CSVGTSRETQYF.

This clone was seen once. CDR3 sequence reads: CASSYLPGQGGPQYF. For the CDR3, the DNA is TGTGCCAGCAGTTACCTACCCGGACAGGGAGGGCCCCAGTACTTC. The chain is built from TRBV6-6 and TRBJ2-5, with D possibly matching TRBD1 (8 bases). Per germline, CDR1 MNHNY and CDR2 SVGAGI (reference sequence). The CDR3 consists of 15 residues. V was cut by 2 bases and J by 9 bases, with 19 bases left in between.

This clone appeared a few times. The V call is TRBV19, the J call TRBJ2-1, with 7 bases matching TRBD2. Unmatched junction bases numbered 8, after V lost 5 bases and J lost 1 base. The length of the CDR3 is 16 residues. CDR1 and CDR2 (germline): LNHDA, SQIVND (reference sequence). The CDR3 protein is CASSLVTGGSYNEQFF. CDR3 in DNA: TGTGCCAGTAGTCTTGTAACGGGAGGATCCTACAATGAGCAGTTCTTC.

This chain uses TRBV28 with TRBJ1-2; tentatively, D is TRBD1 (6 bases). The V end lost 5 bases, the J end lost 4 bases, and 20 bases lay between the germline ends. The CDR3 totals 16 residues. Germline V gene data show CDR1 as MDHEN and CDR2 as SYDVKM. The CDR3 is CASSQGGMGRSYGYTF. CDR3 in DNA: TGTGCCAGCAGTCAAGGGGGAATGGGACGGAGCTATGGCTACACCTTC.

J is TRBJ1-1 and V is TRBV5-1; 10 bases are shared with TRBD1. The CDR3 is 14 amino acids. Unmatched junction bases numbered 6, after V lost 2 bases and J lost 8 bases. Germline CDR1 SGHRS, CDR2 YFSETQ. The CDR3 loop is CASSLAGQGIEAFF. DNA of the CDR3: TGCGCCAGCAGCTTAGCGGGACAGGGGATAGAAGCTTTCTTT.

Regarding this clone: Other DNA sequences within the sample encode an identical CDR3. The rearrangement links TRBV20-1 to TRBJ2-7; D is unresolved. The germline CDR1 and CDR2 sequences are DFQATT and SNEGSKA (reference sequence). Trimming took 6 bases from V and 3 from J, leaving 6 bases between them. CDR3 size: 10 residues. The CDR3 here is CSAADYEQYF. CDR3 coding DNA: TGCAGTGCCGCGGACTACGAGCAGTACTTC.

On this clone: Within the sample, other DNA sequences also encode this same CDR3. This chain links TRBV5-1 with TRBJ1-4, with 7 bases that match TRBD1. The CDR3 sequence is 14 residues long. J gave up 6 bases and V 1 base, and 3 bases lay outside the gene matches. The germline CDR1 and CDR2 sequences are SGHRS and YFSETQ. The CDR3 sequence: CASSLQGGDEKLFF. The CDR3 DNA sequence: TGCGCCAGCAGCTTGCAGGGGGGTGATGAAAAACTGTTTTTT. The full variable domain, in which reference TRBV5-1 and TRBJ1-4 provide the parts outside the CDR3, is KAGVTQTPRYLIKTRGQQVTLSCSPISGHRSVSWYQQTPGQGLQFLFEYFSETQRNKGNFPGRFSGRQFSNSRSEMNVSTLELGDSALYLCASSLQGGDEKLFFGSGTQLSVL.

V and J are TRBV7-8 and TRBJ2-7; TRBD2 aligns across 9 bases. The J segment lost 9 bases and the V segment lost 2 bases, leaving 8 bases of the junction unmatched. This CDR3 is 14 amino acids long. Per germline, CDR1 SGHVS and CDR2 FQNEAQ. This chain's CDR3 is CASSLSASGAGQYF. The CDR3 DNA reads TGTGCCAGCAGCTTATCGGCTAGCGGGGCAGGGCAGTACTTC.

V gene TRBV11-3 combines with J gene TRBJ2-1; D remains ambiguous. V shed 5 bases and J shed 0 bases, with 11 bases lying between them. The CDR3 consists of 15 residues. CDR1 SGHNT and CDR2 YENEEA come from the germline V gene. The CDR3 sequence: CASSTRAGSYNEQFF. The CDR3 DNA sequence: TGTGCCAGCAGCACCCGGGCTGGCTCCTACAATGAGCAGTTCTTC.

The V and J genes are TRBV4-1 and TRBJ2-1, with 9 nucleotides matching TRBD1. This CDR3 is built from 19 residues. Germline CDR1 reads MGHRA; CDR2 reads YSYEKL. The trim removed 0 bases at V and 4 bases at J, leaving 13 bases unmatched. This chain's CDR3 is CASSQERGQGRAIYNEQFF. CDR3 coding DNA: TGCGCCAGCAGCCAAGAACGGGGACAGGGCAGAGCCATTTACAATGAGCAGTTCTTC.

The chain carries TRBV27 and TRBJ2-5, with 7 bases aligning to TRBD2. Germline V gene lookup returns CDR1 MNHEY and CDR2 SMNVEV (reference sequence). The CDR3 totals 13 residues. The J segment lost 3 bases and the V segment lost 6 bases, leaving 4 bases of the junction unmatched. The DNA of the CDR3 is TGTGCCAGCAGAGGGACTAACGAAGAGACCCAGTACTTC. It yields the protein CASRGTNEETQYF.